The entry below gives a single T cell receptor (beta chain) sequence along with its context. The sample originates from a study of blood T cell repertoires in COVID-19. Trimming cost V 5 bases and J 5 bases, with 15 bases left between them. From germline, CDR1 is SGHAT and CDR2 FQNNGV. The CDR3 totals 14 residues. Authors' data handling: Amplification with reference gene primers provided the estimates of nucleated cell counts. The table came from immunoSEQ multiplex PCR; TCRdb's copy has only in-frame clones and leaves some out. V, J and clone size derive from that table, while D and trimming were established from the DNA sequence. The table shows a few hundred thousand clones, with around 90% occurring only once.

The sequence was obtained from a man in his sixties with acute or convalescent COVID-19. Sequences were obtained from peripheral blood. The V and J genes are TRBV11-2 and TRBJ2-5, with TRBD2 as a possible D gene (7 bases). The CDR3: CASSLAGGPETQYF. CDR3 DNA: TGTGCCAGCAGCCTAGCCGGGGGGCCGGAGACCCAGTACTTC.